This T cell receptor beta chain was identified in a study of blood T cell repertoires in COVID-19. Study in general: The United States, Italy and Spain were the sources of the acute and convalescent COVID-19 samples. PBMCs, B-cell-depleted T cells, or T cells provided the cDNA or gDNA that made up the material.

In the original analysis: It was from reference gene primer amplification that nucleated cell counts were estimated. The method was immunoSEQ multiplex PCR; TCRdb's version includes in-frame clones alone and lacks a portion of them. V, J and clone size reflect that table, while D and trimming were determined from the DNA. Seen here are fewer than 250,000 clones, about 88% observed once, and the top ten hold 0.72%. The CDR3 consists of 16 residues. The germline V gene encodes CDR1 LGHNT and CDR2 FRNRAP. V was clipped by 1 base and J by 2 bases; unmatched bases: 7. The chain employs TRBV12-5 and TRBJ2-5, with TRBD2 identical over 7 bases. The sequenced material came from peripheral blood. This sequence originates from a man aged 40-49 years with acute or convalescent COVID-19. DNA of the CDR3: TGTGCTAGTGGTTTGGGATGGGGGGAGGGGCAAGAGACCCAGTACTTC. Encoded protein: CASGLGWGEGQETQYF. Filled out from reference TRBV12-5 and TRBJ2-5, the complete variable domain reads DARVTQTPRHKVTEMGQEVTMRCQPILGHNTVFWYRQTMMQGLELLAYFRNRAPLDDSGMPKDRFSAEMPDATLATLKIQPSEPRDSAVYFCASGLGWGEGQETQYFGPGTRLLVL.